Presented here are 10 T cell receptor beta chains from one specimen sequenced in a study of cytotoxic CD8 clonotypes in ibrutinib-treated CLL. Some clones are missing from TCRdb's copy, which holds only in-frame ones; the method was immunoSEQ multiplex PCR. In the table there are 150,000 to 200,000 clones, approximately 90% of which are singletons. The sample consisted of PBMCs, taken at disease progression, from a patient treated with ibrutinib. The receptor source for this set is a human donor with chronic lymphocytic leukemia.

Worth noting for this clone: A single base separates this from a much larger clone, so it may be a read error. The identical CDR3 is also encoded by other nucleotide sequences in the sample. The chain joins TRBV27 to TRBJ1-1; D not certain. Germline CDR1 is MNHEY and CDR2 is SMNVEV (reference sequence). CDR3 length: 13 residues. Trimming took off 3 bases at V and 1 base at J, with 6 bases between the two ends. CDR3 sequence: CASSFGGNTEAFF. In DNA form, the CDR3 reads TGTGCCAGCAGTTTTGGAGGGAACACTGAAGCTTTCTTT.

This sequence joins TRBV19 and TRBJ2-5; D may correspond to TRBD1 or TRBD2 (5 bases each). The CDR3 is 13 amino acids. CDR1 is LNHDA, CDR2 SQIVND, per germline (reference sequence). Trimming shortened V by 7 bases and J by 1 base, and 10 bases separated the two germline ends. The CDR3 spells CASNQGRQETQYF. CDR3 nucleotide sequence: TGTGCCAGTAATCAGGGACGCCAAGAGACCCAGTACTTC.

This chain links TRBV10-3 with TRBJ1-4; 9 bases agree with TRBD1. The V and J ends lost 5 bases and 3 bases, in that order; junction bases with no gene match: 4. The CDR3 is made up of 15 amino acids. From germline, CDR1 is ENHRY and CDR2 SYGVKD. The CDR3 is CAISTGGRSNEKLFF. CDR3 bases: TGTGCCATCAGTACAGGGGGCCGGTCTAATGAAAAACTGTTTTTT.

The genes are TRBV7-2 and TRBJ2-2; 7 bases fit TRBD2. Germline values: CDR1 SGHTA, CDR2 FQGNSA. Germline trimming cut 3 bases from V and 3 bases from J; bases unmatched to any gene: 10. CDR3 length equals 17 residues. The CDR3 loop reads CASSFGRGGKHTGELFF. For the CDR3, the DNA is TGTGCCAGCAGCTTTGGGAGGGGCGGAAAACACACCGGGGAGCTGTTTTTT.

This chain connects TRBV5-1 to TRBJ1-1; D unclear. The CDR3 loop spans 16 amino acids. Trimming cost V 6 bases and J 4 bases, with 22 bases left between them. The germline CDR1 and CDR2 sequences are SGHRS and YFSETQ. The CDR3 DNA reads TGCGCCAGCACCTCCTTAGGCGATGGGTTGATCACTGAAGCTTTCTTT. It codes for CASTSLGDGLITEAFF.

V and J are TRBV5-1 and TRBJ2-7; the match to TRBD2 covers 7 bases. Germline trimming cut 6 bases from V and 3 bases from J; bases unmatched to any gene: 9. The CDR3 covers 14 residues. Germline values: CDR1 SGHRS, CDR2 YFSETQ. The CDR3 spells CASNWERGNYEQYF. CDR3 in DNA: TGCGCCAGCAACTGGGAGCGGGGTAACTACGAGCAGTACTTC.

The chain couples TRBV29-1 to TRBJ2-1, with D perhaps matching TRBD2 (5 bases). The ends were cut back, 7 bases at V and 5 bases at J, with 18 bases in the middle. The length of the CDR3 is 14 residues. Germline lookup yields CDR1 SQVTM and CDR2 ANQGSEA. As DNA, the CDR3 is TGCAGCGCCGCAATCTGGGGAGTCAACAATGAGCAGTTCTTC. This encodes CSAAIWGVNNEQFF.

V and J are TRBV15 and TRBJ2-1; TRBD2 matches at 9 bases. J lost 0 bases, V lost 7 bases, and 7 bases had no gene match. The germline V gene has CDR1 LNHNV and CDR2 YYDKDF (reference sequence). CDR3 size: 16 residues. The CDR3 DNA is TGTGCCACCACCACAAGCGGGGGGAACTCCTACAATGAGCAGTTCTTC. Translated, it gives CATTTSGGNSYNEQFF.

The table lists this clone with a few counts. V gene TRBV30 combines with J gene TRBJ1-1; the D is unclear. Germline V CDR1 and CDR2: GTSNPN, SVGIG (reference sequence). There are 11 residues in the CDR3. Trimming cost V 3 bases and J 5 bases, with 7 bases left between them. CDR3 residues: CAWSVGTEAFF. As DNA, the CDR3 is TGTGCCTGGAGCGTGGGAACTGAAGCTTTCTTT.

The chain uses TRBV19 and TRBJ2-7, with D unclear. CDR1 LNHDA and CDR2 SQIVND come from the germline V gene (reference sequence). Trimming shortened V by 3 bases and J by 0 bases, and 9 bases separated the two germline ends. The CDR3 spans 14 residues. The CDR3 DNA reads as TGTGCCAGTAGTATCAGGTTCAGCTCCTACGAGCAGTACTTC. It is translated as CASSIRFSSYEQYF. Variable domain in full (rest from reference TRBV19 and TRBJ2-7): DGGITQSPKYLFRKEGQNVTLSCEQNLNHDAMYWYRQDPGQGLRLIYYSQIVNDFQKGDIAEGYSVSREKKESFPLTVTSAQKNPTAFYLCASSIRFSSYEQYFGPGTRLTVT.